Each of the 30 T cell receptor beta chains below was sequenced from the same sample in a study of neurological immune-mediated disorders. Each CDR3 protein gets one entry after TCRdb re-called the 5' RACE reads with MiXCR. The table lists 50,000 or so distinct CDR3 sequences, roughly an eighth of them singletons, with approximately 1.8% in the top ten. Sequences were obtained from PBMCs. The receptor source for this set is a man in his 60s in good health.

This clonotype was observed at least ten times. The chain joins TRBV20-1 to TRBJ1-5, with 9 bases identical to TRBD1. Unmatched junction bases numbered 21, after V lost 6 bases and J lost 6 bases. Looked up from germline, CDR1 is DFQATT and CDR2 is SNEGSKA (reference sequence). The CDR3 contains 18 residues. CDR3 region: CSARERGQGGPTVQPQHF. In DNA form, the CDR3 reads TGCAGTGCCCGAGAGAGGGGACAGGGCGGCCCCACCGTTCAGCCCCAGCATTTT.

This clonotype has a count of ten or more. V and J are TRBV2 and TRBJ2-6, with D unclear. V dropped 6 bases and J dropped 0 bases, with 12 bases sitting between them. Per germline, CDR1 SNHLY and CDR2 FYNNEI. The CDR3 runs 16 residues. In nucleotides, the CDR3 is TGTGCCAGCAGCGGAGCTGGGTTCTCTGGGGCCAACGTCCTGACTTTC. This translates into CASSGAGFSGANVLTF.

This clonotype has ten or more counts. The chain recombines TRBV12-3 or TRBV12-4 with TRBJ1-6; D is unresolved. V lost 6 bases and J lost 0, with 9 bases in between. The CDR3 loop spans 15 amino acids. The CDR3 DNA follows: TGTGCCAGCAGGGTACAGAGCTCCTATAATTCACCCCTCCACTTT. The encoded protein is CASRVQSSYNSPLHF.

This clonotype was counted many times. The chain uses TRBV6-2 or TRBV6-3 and TRBJ1-1, with a tentative D call TRBD1 (5 bases). The V gene lost 2 bases and the J gene lost 1 base, with 20 bases spanning the gap. The germline V gene has CDR1 MNHEY and CDR2 SVGEGT. The CDR3 has 18 amino acids. The CDR3 DNA reads TGTGCCAGCAGTTACCCCACGCCGACCTATGGGGCGAACACTGAAGCTTTCTTT. Translation: CASSYPTPTYGANTEAFF.

This clonotype showed up just a few times. The J gene is TRBJ1-1, the V gene TRBV10-2; D ambiguous. Trimming took 0 bases from V and 7 from J, leaving 9 bases between them. The CDR3 has 13 residues. Per the germline V gene, CDR1 is WSHSY and CDR2 is SAAADI. DNA of the CDR3: TGCGCCAGCAGTGAGTCACCGGGCGGTGAAGCTTTCTTT. Its protein is CASSESPGGEAFF.

This clonotype has ten or more counts. The V and J genes are TRBV7-2 and TRBJ1-2; 7 bases are shared with TRBD1. This CDR3 comprises 16 residues. V shed 4 bases, J shed 3 bases, and the junction held 11 bases outside the gene matches. Germline values: CDR1 SGHTA, CDR2 FQGNSA. The CDR3 reads CASSSQTSGGYYGYTF. In nucleotides, the CDR3 is TGTGCCAGCAGCTCACAGACCTCAGGGGGTTACTATGGCTACACCTTC.

The chain has TRBV4-2 and TRBJ2-2; D gene ambiguous. This CDR3 spans 15 amino acids. Between the trimmed V and J ends, which lost 0 bases and 6 bases, there was a span of 11 bases. Germline V gives CDR1 LGHNA, CDR2 YNFKEQ. The CDR3 here is CASSQEEMGSGELFF. As DNA, the CDR3 is TGTGCCAGCAGCCAAGAAGAGATGGGTTCCGGGGAGCTGTTTTTT.

Many counts were recorded for this clonotype. The J gene is TRBJ2-3, the V gene TRBV6-5; the match to TRBD2 covers 8 bases. After removal of 2 bases from V and 0 bases from J, the junction contained 4 bases not matched to a gene. Germline V gene lookup returns CDR1 MNHEY and CDR2 SVGAGI. This CDR3 has 16 residues. The DNA for the CDR3 is TGTGCCAGCAGTTACGGAGGGACTAGGAGCACAGATACGCAGTATTTT. It is translated as CASSYGGTRSTDTQYF.

This clonotype came up many times. The chain carries TRBV9 and TRBJ1-1; D not certain. V lost 7 bases, J lost 2 bases, and 12 bases lay in between. Germline V gene lookup returns CDR1 SGDLS and CDR2 YYNGEE. This CDR3 region has 13 residues. This chain's CDR3 is CASSPRPNTEAFF. In DNA, the CDR3 is TGTGCCAGCTCACCAAGGCCTAACACTGAAGCTTTCTTT.

This clonotype was counted many times. This rearrangement joins TRBV20-1 to TRBJ1-5; D gene ambiguous. The CDR3 length is 12 residues. Trimming pared 3 bases from V and 4 bases from J, leaving 7 bases between. CDR1 and CDR2 (germline): DFQATT, SNEGSKA (reference sequence). Here the CDR3 reads CSARAGNQPQHF. The DNA of the CDR3 is TGCAGTGCTAGGGCGGGGAATCAGCCCCAGCATTTT.

This clonotype showed up many times. This sequence joins TRBV10-2 and TRBJ1-5; unclear D gene. CDR1 and CDR2 from the germline V gene are WSHSY and SAAADI. Trimming removed 2 bases at V and 3 bases at J, with 5 bases between. The CDR3 is 13 residues long. The CDR3 DNA reads TGCGCCAGCAGTGAGCGGAACAATCAGCCCCAGCATTTT. Its protein product is CASSERNNQPQHF.

This clonotype was detected many times. In nucleotides, the CDR3 is TGTGCCGCCGGCAAGGGACAGGGCCGGGCTGGCTACACCTTC. It encodes CAAGKGQGRAGYTF. The chain uses TRBV7-2 and TRBJ1-2; 9 bases fit TRBD1. CDR3 length equals 14 residues. Germline CDR1 is SGHTA and CDR2 is FQGNSA. V lost 11 bases to trimming and J lost 7 bases; unmatched junction nucleotides: 14.

This clonotype was seen repeatedly, ten times or more. This chain connects TRBV5-4 to TRBJ2-5; D may match TRBD1 or TRBD2 (6 bases each). The V end lost 4 bases, the J end lost 0 bases, and 10 bases lay between the germline ends. Per germline, CDR1 SGHNT and CDR2 YYREEE (reference sequence). CDR3 length: 14 amino acids. CDR3 nucleotide sequence: TGTGCCAGCAGCCGGGGGCTAGACCAAGAGACCCAGTACTTC. It specifies CASSRGLDQETQYF.

The table lists this clonotype with many counts. V and J are TRBV12-3 or TRBV12-4 and TRBJ1-1; weak D call: TRBD1 (5 bases). The V end lost 5 bases, the J end lost 5 bases, and 12 bases lay between the germline ends. This CDR3 is 13 amino acids long. The DNA for the CDR3 is TGTGCCAGCAGTCCTTCAGGGAGGACTGAAGCTTTCTTT. Translation: CASSPSGRTEAFF.

This clonotype was seen ten or more times. CDR3 residues: CASSRLGGPYTGELFF. CDR3 nucleotides: TGTGCCAGCAGCCGACTAGGGGGACCATACACCGGGGAGCTGTTTTTT. The genes are TRBV14 and TRBJ2-2; D could derive from TRBD1 or TRBD2 (6 bases each). V was clipped by 4 bases and J by 3 bases, with 15 bases between them. The length of the CDR3 is 16 residues. Germline loops: CDR1 SGHDN, CDR2 FVKESK. Full variable domain (rest looked up from reference TRBV14 and TRBJ2-2): EAGVTQFPSHSVIEKGQTVTLRCDPISGHDNLYWYRRVMGKEIKFLLHFVKESKQDESGMPNNRFLAERTGGTYSTLKVQPAELEDSGVYFCASSRLGGPYTGELFFGEGSRLTVL.

This clonotype showed up many times. The J gene is TRBJ2-7, the V gene TRBV28; D is possibly TRBD1 (5 bases). V lost 5 bases and J lost 2, with 13 bases in between. The germline V gene has CDR1 MDHEN and CDR2 SYDVKM. This CDR3 has 14 residues. The CDR3 sequence is CASSEGQPPYEQYF. CDR3 nucleotide sequence: TGTGCCAGCAGTGAAGGACAACCTCCCTACGAGCAGTACTTC.

This clonotype was counted at least ten times. The CDR3 bases are TGTGCCAGCAGTCGGACCGGGGAGCTGTTTTTT. Its protein product is CASSRTGELFF. The gene calls are TRBV5-5 and TRBJ2-2; no reliable D call. Germline CDR1 is SGHKS and CDR2 is YYEKEE (reference sequence). The CDR3 has 11 amino acids. Trimming removed 5 bases at V and 5 bases at J, with 4 bases between.

This clonotype was observed many times. This chain uses TRBV5-1 with TRBJ1-1, with 7 nucleotides matching TRBD1. Germline V lookup: CDR1 SGHRS, CDR2 YFSETQ. The CDR3 loop spans 15 amino acids. The V and J ends lost 3 bases and 1 base, in that order; junction bases with no gene match: 6. CDR3 bases: TGCGCCAGCAGCTCCGAAGGGGGCCGGAACACTGAAGCTTTCTTT. This sequence encodes CASSSEGGRNTEAFF.

At least ten counts were recorded for this clonotype. The V and J genes are TRBV28 and TRBJ2-6; TRBD1 agrees at 7 bases. With 5 bases clipped from V and 11 bases from J, the junction kept 9 bases outside the gene matches. CDR1 is MDHEN and CDR2 is SYDVKM in the germline V gene. The CDR3 contains 14 residues. This CDR3 is CASSIDRVSHVLTF. CDR3 nucleotides: TGTGCCAGCAGTATCGACAGGGTCAGCCACGTCCTGACTTTC.

Points on this clonotype: A much more abundant neighbour one base away suggests this may be a read error. V is TRBV7-2 and J is TRBJ2-3; the match to TRBD2 covers 7 bases. In germline, CDR1 is SGHTA, CDR2 FQGNSA. The CDR3 runs to 15 residues. The ends lost 2 bases at V and 5 bases at J; junction bases unmatched: 7. In nucleotides, the CDR3 is TGTGCCAGCAGCTTATCCAAGCGGGGCGGAGATACGCAGTATTTT. Encoded protein: CASSLSKRGGDTQYF.

Concerning this clonotype: One end of the junction varies from germline; a read error may be responsible. This chain joins TRBV7-2 and TRBJ2-6; D is possibly TRBD1 (5 bases). CDR1 is SGHTA, CDR2 FQGNSA, per germline. This CDR3 has 15 residues. In DNA form, the CDR3 reads TGTGCTAGCAGACAGACATGGTTTGGGGCCAACGTCCTGACTTTC. It is translated as CASRQTWFGANVLTF.

This clonotype showed up many times. The rearrangement uses TRBV9 and TRBJ1-1; TRBD1 is a possible D gene (5 bases). This CDR3 is built from 14 residues. Germline CDR1 reads SGDLS; CDR2 reads YYNGEE. V was clipped by 3 bases and J by 0 bases, with 9 bases between them. The CDR3 is CASSGGTLNTEAFF. The CDR3 nucleotides read TGTGCCAGCAGCGGAGGGACGTTGAACACTGAAGCTTTCTTT. Together with reference TRBV9 and TRBJ1-1, the CDR3 gives the full variable domain: DSGVTQTPKHLITATGQRVTLRCSPRSGDLSVYWYQQSLDQGLQFLIQYYNGEERAKGNILERFSAQQFPDLHSELNLSSLELGDSALYFCASSGGTLNTEAFFGQGTRLTVV.

In this sample, this clonotype turned up many times. The CDR3 sequence is CAISEAPPAGQNIQYF. The CDR3 region has the DNA TGTGCCATCAGTGAGGCCCCCCCCGCCGGGCAAAACATTCAGTACTTC. The chain has TRBV10-3 and TRBJ2-4, with unresolved D. V was trimmed by 2 bases and J by 5 bases, leaving 16 bases between them. The CDR3 is made up of 16 amino acids. Germline V gene sequence: CDR1 ENHRY, CDR2 SYGVKD.

Ten or more counts support this clonotype. The rearrangement links TRBV20-1 to TRBJ1-4; 12 nucleotides match TRBD1. CDR3 length: 17 amino acids. The trim removed 1 base at V and 7 bases at J, leaving 10 bases unmatched. The germline CDR1 and CDR2 sequences are DFQATT and SNEGSKA (reference sequence). The CDR3 protein is CSARARDRGRRGEKLFF. The CDR3 bases are TGCAGTGCTAGAGCCCGGGACAGGGGGCGCAGAGGTGAAAAACTGTTTTTT.

This clonotype has a count of ten or more. V usage is TRBV2 and J usage is TRBJ1-5; no clear D gene. Per germline, CDR1 SNHLY and CDR2 FYNNEI. This CDR3 is built from 15 residues. The ends were cut back, 2 bases at V and 4 bases at J, with 12 bases in the middle. DNA of the CDR3: TGTGCCAGCAGTGAATCCGGGTATGAGAATCAGCCCCAGCATTTT. Protein product: CASSESGYENQPQHF.

This clonotype occurred many times. V and J are TRBV7-2 and TRBJ1-1; 9 bases line up with TRBD1. Trimming at V came to 5 bases and at J to 8 bases, leaving 12 bases not matched to a gene. This CDR3 contains 15 residues. In germline, CDR1 is SGHTA, CDR2 FQGNSA. CDR3 sequence: CASSGMPGQGAEAFF. Written as DNA, the CDR3 is TGTGCCAGCAGCGGGATGCCGGGACAGGGAGCCGAAGCTTTCTTT.

Comment on this clonotype: This may stem from a read error, because a much larger clone lies one nucleotide away. This chain links TRBV30 with TRBJ2-7; D might be TRBD1 (7 bases). This CDR3 comprises 13 residues. V dropped 2 bases and J dropped 2 bases, with 10 bases sitting between them. Germline V gene sequence: CDR1 GTSNPN, CDR2 SVGIG (reference sequence). The CDR3 DNA sequence: TGTGCCTGGAGTCGGGGGACAGCCTACGAGCAGTACTTC. It codes for CAWSRGTAYEQYF.

This clonotype was counted many times. The chain recombines TRBV28 with TRBJ1-2; D unclear. Trimming shortened V by 6 bases and J by 6 bases, and 17 bases separated the two germline ends. CDR1 and CDR2 (germline): MDHEN, SYDVKM. There are 14 residues in the CDR3. CDR3 bases: TGTGCCAGCAGCTCCTCCATGGGGATGAATGGCTACACCTTC. Translation: CASSSSMGMNGYTF.

V and J are TRBV7-2 and TRBJ1-3, with D unclear. The germline gives CDR1 SGHTA, CDR2 FQGNSA. V lost 1 base to trimming and J lost 2 bases, with 9 bases between them. This CDR3 contains 15 residues. In DNA form, the CDR3 reads TGTGCCAGCAGCTTAGTTGGCAGAACTGGAAACACCATATATTTT. As protein: CASSLVGRTGNTIYF.

Ten or more counts support this clonotype. J is TRBJ2-1 and V is TRBV9; 12 positions agree with TRBD1. The V and J ends lost 4 bases and 10 bases, in that order; junction bases with no gene match: 18. CDR1 is SGDLS and CDR2 is YYNGEE in the germline V gene. There are 18 residues in the CDR3. Here the CDR3 reads CASSSPPRGTGGAGEQFF. CDR3 sequence (DNA): TGTGCCAGCAGCTCCCCCCCGAGGGGGACAGGGGGCGCGGGGGAGCAGTTCTTC.